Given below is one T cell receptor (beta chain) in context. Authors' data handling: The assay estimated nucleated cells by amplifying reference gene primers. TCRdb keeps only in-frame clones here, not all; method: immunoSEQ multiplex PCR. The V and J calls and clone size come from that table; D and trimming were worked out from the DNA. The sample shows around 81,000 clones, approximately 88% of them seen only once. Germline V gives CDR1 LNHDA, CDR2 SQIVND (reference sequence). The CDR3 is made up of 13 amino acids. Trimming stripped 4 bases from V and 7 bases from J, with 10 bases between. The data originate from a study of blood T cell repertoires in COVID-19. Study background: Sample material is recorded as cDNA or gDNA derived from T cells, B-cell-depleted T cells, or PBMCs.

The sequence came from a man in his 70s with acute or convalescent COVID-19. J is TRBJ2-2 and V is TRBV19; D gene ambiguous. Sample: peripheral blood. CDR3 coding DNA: TGTGCCAGTAGTAGAACAACAAACGGGGAGCTGTTTTTT. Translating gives CASSRTTNGELFF.